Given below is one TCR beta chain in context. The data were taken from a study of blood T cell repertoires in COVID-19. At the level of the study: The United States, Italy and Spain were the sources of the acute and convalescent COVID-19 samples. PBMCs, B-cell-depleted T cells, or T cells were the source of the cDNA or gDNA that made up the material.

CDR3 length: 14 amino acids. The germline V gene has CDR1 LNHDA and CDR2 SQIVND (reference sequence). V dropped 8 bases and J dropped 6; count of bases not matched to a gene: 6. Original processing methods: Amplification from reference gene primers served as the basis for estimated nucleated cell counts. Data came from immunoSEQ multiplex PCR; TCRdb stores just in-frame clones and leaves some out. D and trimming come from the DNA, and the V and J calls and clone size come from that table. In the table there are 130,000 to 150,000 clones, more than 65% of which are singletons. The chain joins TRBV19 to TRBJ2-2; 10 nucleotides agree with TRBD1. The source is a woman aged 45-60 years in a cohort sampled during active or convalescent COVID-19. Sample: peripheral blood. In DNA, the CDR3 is TGTGCCAGTGGGGGACAGGGGAGGGCCGGGGAGCTGTTTTTT. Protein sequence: CASGGQGRAGELFF.